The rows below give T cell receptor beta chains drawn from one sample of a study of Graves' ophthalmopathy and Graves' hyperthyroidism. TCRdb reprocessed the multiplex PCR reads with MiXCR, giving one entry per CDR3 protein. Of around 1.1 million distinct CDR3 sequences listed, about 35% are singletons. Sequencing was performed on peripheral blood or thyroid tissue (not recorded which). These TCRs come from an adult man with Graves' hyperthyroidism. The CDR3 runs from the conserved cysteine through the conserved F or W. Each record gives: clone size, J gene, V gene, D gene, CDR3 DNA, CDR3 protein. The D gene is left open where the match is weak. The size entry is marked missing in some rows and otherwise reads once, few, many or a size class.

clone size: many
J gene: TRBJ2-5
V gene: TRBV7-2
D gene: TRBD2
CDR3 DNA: TGTGCCAGCAGTTACCGTTGGGGGTGGGCGGGAGAGGAGACCCAGTACTTC
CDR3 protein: CASSYRWGWAGEETQYF

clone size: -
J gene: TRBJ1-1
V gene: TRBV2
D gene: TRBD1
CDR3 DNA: TGTGCCAGCAGAGGGGGACAGCAGATAGGGAACACTGAAGCTTTCTTT
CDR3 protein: CASRGGQQIGNTEAFF

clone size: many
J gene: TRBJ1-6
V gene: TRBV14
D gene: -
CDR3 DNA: TGTGCCAGCAGCCCCCGAGATTCACCCCTCCACTTT
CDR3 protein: CASSPRDSPLHF

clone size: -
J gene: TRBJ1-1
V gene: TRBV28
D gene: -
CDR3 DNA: TGTGCCAGCAGTTTGGAACATACCGAAGCTTTCTTT
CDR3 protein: CASSLEHTEAFF

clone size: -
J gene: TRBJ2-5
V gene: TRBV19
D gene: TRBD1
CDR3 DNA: TGTGCCAGTAGTATACGGGACAGGACTACTCAAGAGACCCAGTACTTC
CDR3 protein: CASSIRDRTTQETQYF

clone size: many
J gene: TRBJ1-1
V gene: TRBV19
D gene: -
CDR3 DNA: TGTGCCAGTAGTCCTAGCGCCGGGGGCTCTGAAGCTTTCTTT
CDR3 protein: CASSPSAGGSEAFF

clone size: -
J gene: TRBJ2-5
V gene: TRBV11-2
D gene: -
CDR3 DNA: TGTGCCAGCAGCTTCGGTGGGGTTGCGCAAGAGACCCAGTACTTC
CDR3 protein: CASSFGGVAQETQYF

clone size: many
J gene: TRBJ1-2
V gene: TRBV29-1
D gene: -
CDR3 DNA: TGCAGCGTTTACGGGGGGTCGGACTATGGCTACACCTTC
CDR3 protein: CSVYGGSDYGYTF

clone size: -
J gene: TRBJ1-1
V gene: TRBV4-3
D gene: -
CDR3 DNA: TGCGCCAGCAGCCTCAACCGGGATTGGAACACTGAAGCTTTCTTT
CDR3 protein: CASSLNRDWNTEAFF

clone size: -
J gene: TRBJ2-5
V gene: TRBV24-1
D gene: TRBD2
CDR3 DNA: TGTGCCACCAGTCGACTAGCGGGGGTTGAGACCCAGTACTTC
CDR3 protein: CATSRLAGVETQYF

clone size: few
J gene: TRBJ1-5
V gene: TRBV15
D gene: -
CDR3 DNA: TGTGCCACCAGCTGGGGACCCAATCAGCCCCAGCATTTT
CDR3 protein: CATSWGPNQPQHF

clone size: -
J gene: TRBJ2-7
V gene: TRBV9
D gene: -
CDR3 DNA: TGTGCCAGCAGCGTAGGTCCTGGGCGGGACTCTTCTTGGCAGTACTTC
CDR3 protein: CASSVGPGRDSSWQYF

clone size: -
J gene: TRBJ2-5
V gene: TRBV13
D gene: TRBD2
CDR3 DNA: TGTGCCAGCAGCTTGAGACGGACTAGCGGGAGGTCCCAAGAGACCCAGTACTTC
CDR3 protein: CASSLRRTSGRSQETQYF

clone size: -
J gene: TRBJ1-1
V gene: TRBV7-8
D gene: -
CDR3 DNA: TGTGCCAGCAGCTTTACAGGACCGGGAGCTTTCTTT
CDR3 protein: CASSFTGPGAFF

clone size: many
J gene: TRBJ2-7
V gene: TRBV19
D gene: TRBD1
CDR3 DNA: TGTGCCAGTAGTACACGACAGGGCGACGAGCAGTACTTC
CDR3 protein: CASSTRQGDEQYF

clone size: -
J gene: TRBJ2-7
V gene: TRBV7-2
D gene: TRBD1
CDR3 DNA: TGTGCCAGCAGCTTTAACCCGGACAGGGTGAGTTACGAGCAGTACTTC
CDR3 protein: CASSFNPDRVSYEQYF

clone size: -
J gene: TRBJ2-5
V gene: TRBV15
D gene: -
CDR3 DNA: TGTGCCACCAGCAGAGGGGAGACAGATTACTTC
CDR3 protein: CATSRGETDYF

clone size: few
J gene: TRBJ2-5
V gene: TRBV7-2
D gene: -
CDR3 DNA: TGTGCCAGCAGCTTGTGGGTGGGCCTCCAAGAGACCCAGTACTTC
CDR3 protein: CASSLWVGLQETQYF

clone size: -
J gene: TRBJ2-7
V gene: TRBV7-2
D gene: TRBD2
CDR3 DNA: TGTGCCAGCAGCTTGAGCTTTACTAGCGTCGTTCCCTACGAGCAGTACTTC
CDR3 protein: CASSLSFTSVVPYEQYF

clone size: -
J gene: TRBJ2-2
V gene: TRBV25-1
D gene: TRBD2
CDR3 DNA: TGTGCCAGCAACTCCGTAAGCGGGGGCTACACCGGGGAGCTGTTTTTT
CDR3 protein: CASNSVSGGYTGELFF

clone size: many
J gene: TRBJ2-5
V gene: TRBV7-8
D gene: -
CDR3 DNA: TGTGCCAGCAGCCCTCAAGAACAGGGTTGGGAGACCCAGTACTTC
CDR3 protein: CASSPQEQGWETQYF

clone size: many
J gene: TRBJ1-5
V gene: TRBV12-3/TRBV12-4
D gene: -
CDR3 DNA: TGTGCCAGCAGGAGGGATCTGGGCAATCAGCCCCAGCATTTT
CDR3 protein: CASRRDLGNQPQHF

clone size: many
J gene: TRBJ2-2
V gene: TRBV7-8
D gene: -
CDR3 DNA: TGTGCCAGCAGCTTGGAGGTCAGGGTCTCCGGGGAGCTGTTTTTT
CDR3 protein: CASSLEVRVSGELFF

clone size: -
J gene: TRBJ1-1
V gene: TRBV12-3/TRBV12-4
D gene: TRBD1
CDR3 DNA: TGTGCCAGCAGTCGACAGGGGGCGGGTGAAGCTTTCTTT
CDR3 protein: CASSRQGAGEAFF

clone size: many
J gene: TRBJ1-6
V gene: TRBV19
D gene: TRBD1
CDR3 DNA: TGTGCCAGTAGCACAGGGGCCGCGTATAATTCACCCCTCCACTTT
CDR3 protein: CASSTGAAYNSPLHF

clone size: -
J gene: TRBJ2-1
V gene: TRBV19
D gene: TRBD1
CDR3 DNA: TGTGCCAGTAGTATGGGGACAGGGCGTCGGAATGAGCAGTTCTTC
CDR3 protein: CASSMGTGRRNEQFF

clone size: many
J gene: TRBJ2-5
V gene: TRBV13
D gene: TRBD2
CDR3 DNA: TGTGCCAGCAGCCTAGGGCGGGGGGCCCGGGAGACCCAGTACTTC
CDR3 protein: CASSLGRGARETQYF

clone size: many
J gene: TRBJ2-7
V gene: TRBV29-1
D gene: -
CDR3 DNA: TGCAGCGCCCTAATCGGTGGGGTCGGCGAGCAGTACTTC
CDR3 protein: CSALIGGVGEQYF

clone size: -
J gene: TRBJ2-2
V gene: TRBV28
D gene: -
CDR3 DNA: TGTGCCAGCAGCCCCCCAGTCACCGGGGAGCTGTTTTTT
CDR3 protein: CASSPPVTGELFF

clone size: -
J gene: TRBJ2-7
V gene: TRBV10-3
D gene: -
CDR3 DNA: TGTGCCAGCTCAATCGTGGGACACGAGCAGTACTTC
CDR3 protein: CASSIVGHEQYF

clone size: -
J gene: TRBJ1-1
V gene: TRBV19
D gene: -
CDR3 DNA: TGTGCCAGTAGTACCACCGCGGCGGGCTCTGAAGCTTTCTTT
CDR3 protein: CASSTTAAGSEAFF

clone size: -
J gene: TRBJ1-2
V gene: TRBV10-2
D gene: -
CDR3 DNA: -
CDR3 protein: CACSARDQGYGYTF

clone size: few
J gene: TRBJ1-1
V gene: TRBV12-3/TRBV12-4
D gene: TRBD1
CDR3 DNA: TGTGCCAGCAGTCCAGGGACAGGGATGACAACAAACACTGAAGCTTTCTTT
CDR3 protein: CASSPGTGMTTNTEAFF

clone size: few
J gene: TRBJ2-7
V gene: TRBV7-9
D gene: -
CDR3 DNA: TGTGCCACCTCCACGTCGGGGAGCCACGAGCAGTACTTC
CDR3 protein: CATSTSGSHEQYF

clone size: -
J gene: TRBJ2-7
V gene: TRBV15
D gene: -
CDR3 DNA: TGTGCCACCAGCGAGGCGGGTAGTTACGAGCAGTACTTC
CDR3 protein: CATSEAGSYEQYF

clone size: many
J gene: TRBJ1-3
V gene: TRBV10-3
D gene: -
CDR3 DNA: TGTGCCATCGGGGTACTTGGCGTTGGAAACACCATATATTTT
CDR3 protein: CAIGVLGVGNTIYF

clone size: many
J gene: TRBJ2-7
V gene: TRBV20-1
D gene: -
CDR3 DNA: TGCAGTGCTAGAGACGACAGACCCTACGAGCAGTACTTC
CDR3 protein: CSARDDRPYEQYF

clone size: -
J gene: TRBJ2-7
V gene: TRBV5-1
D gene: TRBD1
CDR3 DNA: TGCGCCAGCAGCTGGGACAGGGGGCAATACGAGCAGTACTTC
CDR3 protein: CASSWDRGQYEQYF

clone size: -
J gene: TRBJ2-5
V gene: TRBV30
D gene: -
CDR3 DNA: TGTGCCTGGAGCAGGGACCCATTCTGGAACTTC
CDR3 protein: CAWSRDPFWNF

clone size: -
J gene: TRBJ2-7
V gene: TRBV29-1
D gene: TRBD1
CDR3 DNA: TGCAGCGTAAAACAGGGGGCGCTTTCCGAGCAGTACTTC
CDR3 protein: CSVKQGALSEQYF

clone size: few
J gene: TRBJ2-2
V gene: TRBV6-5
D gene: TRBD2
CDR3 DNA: TGTGCCAGCAGGGGACTAGCGGGGGGGACGAACACCGGGGAGCTGTTTTTT
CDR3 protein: CASRGLAGGTNTGELFF

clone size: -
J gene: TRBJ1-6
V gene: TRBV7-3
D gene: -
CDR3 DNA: TGTGCCAGCAGCTCAGGGTCGGCGGGATCACCCCTCCACTTT
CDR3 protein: CASSSGSAGSPLHF

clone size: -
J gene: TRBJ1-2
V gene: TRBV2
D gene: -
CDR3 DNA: TGTGCCAGCAGTGACCACACATTAACCTATGGCTACACCTTC
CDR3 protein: CASSDHTLTYGYTF

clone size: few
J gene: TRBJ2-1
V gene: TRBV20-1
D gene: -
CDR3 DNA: TGCAGTGCTAGAGAGGCTAGTGGGTTATGGCAGTTCTTC
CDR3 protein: CSAREASGLWQFF

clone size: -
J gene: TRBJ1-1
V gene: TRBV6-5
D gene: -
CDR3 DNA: TGTGCCAGCTCTCTCAAACCCCTTGGGGGTAACACTGAAGCTTTCTTT
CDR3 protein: CASSLKPLGGNTEAFF

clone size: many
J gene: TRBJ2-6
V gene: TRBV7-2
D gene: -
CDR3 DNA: TGTGCCAGCAGCTTAGTCGATGTGTGGGTCGGTCCAAACCAGCTCCTGACTTTC
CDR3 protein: CASSLVDVWVGPNQLLTF

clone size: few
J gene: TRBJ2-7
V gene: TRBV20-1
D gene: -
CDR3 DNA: TGCAGTGCTAGAAGGGTGTCCTACGGGCAGTACTTC
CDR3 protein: CSARRVSYGQYF

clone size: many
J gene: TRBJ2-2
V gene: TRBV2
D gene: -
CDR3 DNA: TGTGCCAGCAGGAGGGGTCAGACCGACACCGGGGAGCTGTTTTTT
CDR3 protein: CASRRGQTDTGELFF